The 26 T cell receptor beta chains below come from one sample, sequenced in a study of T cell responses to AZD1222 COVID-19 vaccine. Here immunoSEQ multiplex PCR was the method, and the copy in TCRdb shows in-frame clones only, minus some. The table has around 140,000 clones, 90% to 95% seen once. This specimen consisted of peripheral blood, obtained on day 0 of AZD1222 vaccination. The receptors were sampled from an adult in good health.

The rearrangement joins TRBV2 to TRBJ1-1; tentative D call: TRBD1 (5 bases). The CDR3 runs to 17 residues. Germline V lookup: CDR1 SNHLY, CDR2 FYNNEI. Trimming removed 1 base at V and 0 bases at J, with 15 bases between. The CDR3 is CASSEGPGHQMNTEAFF. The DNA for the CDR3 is TGTGCCAGCAGTGAAGGACCAGGGCACCAGATGAACACTGAAGCTTTCTTT.

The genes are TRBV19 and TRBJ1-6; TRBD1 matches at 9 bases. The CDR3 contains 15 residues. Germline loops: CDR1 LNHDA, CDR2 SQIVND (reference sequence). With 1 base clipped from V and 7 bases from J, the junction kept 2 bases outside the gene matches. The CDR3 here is CASSIADRGNSPLHF. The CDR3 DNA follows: TGTGCCAGTAGTATAGCGGACAGGGGAAATTCACCCCTCCACTTT.

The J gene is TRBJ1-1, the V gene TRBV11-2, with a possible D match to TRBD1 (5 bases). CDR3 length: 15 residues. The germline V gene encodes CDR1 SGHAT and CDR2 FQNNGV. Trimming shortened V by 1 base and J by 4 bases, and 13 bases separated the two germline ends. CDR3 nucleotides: TGTGCCAGCAGCTTAGGCTCCCGGGGGGTCACTGAAGCTTTCTTT. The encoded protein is CASSLGSRGVTEAFF.

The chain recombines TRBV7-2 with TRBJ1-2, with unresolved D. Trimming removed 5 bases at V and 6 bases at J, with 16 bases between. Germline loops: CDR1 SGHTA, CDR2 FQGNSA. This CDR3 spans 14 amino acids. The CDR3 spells CASSPGPGYDGYTF. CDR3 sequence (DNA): TGTGCCAGCAGCCCCGGGCCCGGCTACGATGGCTACACCTTC. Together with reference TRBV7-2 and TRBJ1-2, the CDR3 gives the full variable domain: GAGVSQSPSNKVTEKGKDVELRCDPISGHTALYWYRQSLGQGLEFLIYFQGNSAPDKSGLPSDRFSAERTGGSVSTLTIQRTQQEDSAVYLCASSPGPGYDGYTFGSGTRLTVV.

DNA of the CDR3: TGTGCCAGCAGCAGGAGGGGCGAGACCCAGTACTTC. Translated: CASSRRGETQYF. The rearrangement links TRBV3-1 (or the pseudogene TRBV3-2) to TRBJ2-5; D is perhaps TRBD2 (6 bases). Germline loops: CDR1 LGHDT, CDR2 YNNKEL (reference sequence). V lost 5 bases and J 5 bases, leaving 9 bases between the germline ends. This CDR3 has 12 amino acids.

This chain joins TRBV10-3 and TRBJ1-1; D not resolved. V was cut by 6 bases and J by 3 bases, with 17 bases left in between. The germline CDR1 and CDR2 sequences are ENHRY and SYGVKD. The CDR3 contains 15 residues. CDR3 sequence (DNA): TGTGCCATCAGAGAGGACCGGAATCTCTACACTGAAGCTTTCTTT. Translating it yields CAIREDRNLYTEAFF.

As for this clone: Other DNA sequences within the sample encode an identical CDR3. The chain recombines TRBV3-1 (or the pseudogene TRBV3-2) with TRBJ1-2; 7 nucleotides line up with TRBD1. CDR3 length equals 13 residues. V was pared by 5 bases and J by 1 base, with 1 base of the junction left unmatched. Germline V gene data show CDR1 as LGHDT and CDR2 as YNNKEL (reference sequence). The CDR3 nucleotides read TGTGCCAGCAGCAGGACAGGTAACTATGGCTACACCTTC. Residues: CASSRTGNYGYTF.

The CDR3 is CASSLDTGGRYEQYF. The DNA of the CDR3 is TGTGCCAGCAGCTTAGATACAGGGGGTAGATACGAGCAGTACTTC. The rearrangement uses TRBV11-2 and TRBJ2-7; TRBD1 matches at 8 bases. The trim removed 0 bases at V and 4 bases at J, leaving 5 bases unmatched. Germline CDR1 SGHAT, CDR2 FQNNGV. The CDR3 contains 15 residues.

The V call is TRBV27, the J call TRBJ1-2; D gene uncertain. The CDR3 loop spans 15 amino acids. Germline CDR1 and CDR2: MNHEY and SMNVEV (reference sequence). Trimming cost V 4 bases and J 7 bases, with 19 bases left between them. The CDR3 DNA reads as TGTGCCAGCAGTTCAGAAATTCGGGCGATTAGTGGCTACACCTTC. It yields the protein CASSSEIRAISGYTF.

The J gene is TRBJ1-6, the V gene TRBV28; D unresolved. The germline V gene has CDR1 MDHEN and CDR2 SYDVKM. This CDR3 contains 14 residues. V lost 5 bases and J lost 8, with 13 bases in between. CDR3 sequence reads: CASSPIFKDSPLHF. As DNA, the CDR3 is TGTGCCAGCAGTCCTATCTTCAAGGATTCACCCCTCCACTTT.

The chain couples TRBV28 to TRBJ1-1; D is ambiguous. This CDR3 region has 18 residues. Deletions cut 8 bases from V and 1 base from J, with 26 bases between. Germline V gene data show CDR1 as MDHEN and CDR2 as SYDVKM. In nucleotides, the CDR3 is TGTGCCAGCCCGCCCCCCTTCGGAAGGAGCAGGACGAACACTGAAGCTTTCTTT. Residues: CASPPPFGRSRTNTEAFF.

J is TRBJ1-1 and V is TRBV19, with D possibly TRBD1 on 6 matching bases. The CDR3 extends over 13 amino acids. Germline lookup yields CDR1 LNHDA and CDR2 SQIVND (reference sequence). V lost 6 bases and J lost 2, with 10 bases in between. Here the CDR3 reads CASRTGDNTEAFF. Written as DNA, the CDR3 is TGTGCCAGTAGGACAGGTGATAACACTGAAGCTTTCTTT.

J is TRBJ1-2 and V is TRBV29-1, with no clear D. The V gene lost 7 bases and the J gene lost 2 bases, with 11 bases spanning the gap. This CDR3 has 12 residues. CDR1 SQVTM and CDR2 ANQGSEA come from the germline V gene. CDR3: CSGDTPNYGYTF. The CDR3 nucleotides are TGCAGCGGGGATACCCCGAACTATGGCTACACCTTC.

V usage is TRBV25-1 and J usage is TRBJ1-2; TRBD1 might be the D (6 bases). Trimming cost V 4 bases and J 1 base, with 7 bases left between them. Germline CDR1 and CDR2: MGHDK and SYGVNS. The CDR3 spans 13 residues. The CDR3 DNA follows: TGTGCCAGCAGTGGGACAGATAACTATGGCTACACCTTC. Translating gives CASSGTDNYGYTF.

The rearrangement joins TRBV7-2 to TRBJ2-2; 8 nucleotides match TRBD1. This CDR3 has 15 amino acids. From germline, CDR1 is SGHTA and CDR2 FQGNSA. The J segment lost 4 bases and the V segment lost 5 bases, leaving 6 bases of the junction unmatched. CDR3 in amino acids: CASSPRGRGTGELFF. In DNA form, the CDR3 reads TGTGCCAGCAGCCCCAGGGGGCGAGGCACCGGGGAGCTGTTTTTT.

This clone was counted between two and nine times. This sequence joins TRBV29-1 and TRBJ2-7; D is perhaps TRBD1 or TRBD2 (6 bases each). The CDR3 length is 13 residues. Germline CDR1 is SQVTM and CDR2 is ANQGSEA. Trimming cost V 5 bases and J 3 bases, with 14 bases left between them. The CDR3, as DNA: TGCAGCGTTCTATCCGGGGGCTTCTACGAGCAGTACTTC. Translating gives CSVLSGGFYEQYF.

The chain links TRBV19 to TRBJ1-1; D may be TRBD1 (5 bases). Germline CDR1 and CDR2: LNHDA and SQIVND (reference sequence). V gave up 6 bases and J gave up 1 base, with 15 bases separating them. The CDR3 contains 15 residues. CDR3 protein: CASRPDRTRNTEAFF. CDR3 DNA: TGTGCCAGTAGGCCTGACCGGACAAGGAACACTGAAGCTTTCTTT.

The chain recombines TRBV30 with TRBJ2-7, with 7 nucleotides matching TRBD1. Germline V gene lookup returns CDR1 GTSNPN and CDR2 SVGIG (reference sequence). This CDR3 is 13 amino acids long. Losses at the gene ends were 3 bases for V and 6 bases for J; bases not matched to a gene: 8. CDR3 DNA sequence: TGTGCCTGGAGCCCGGACAGGTATGGCGAGCAGTACTTC. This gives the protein CAWSPDRYGEQYF.

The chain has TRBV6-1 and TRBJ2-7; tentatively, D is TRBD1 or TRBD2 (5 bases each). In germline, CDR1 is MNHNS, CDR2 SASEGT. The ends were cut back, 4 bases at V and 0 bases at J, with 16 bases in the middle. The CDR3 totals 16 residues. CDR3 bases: TGTGCCAGCAGTGTCGCCGGGACCCCCATCTCCTACGAGCAGTACTTC. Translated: CASSVAGTPISYEQYF.

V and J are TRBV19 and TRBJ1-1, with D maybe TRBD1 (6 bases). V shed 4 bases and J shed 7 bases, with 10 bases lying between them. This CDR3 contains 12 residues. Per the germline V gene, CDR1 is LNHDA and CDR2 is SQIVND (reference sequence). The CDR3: CASSRGGLEAFF. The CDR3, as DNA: TGTGCCAGTAGTAGGGGGGGGCTTGAAGCTTTCTTT.

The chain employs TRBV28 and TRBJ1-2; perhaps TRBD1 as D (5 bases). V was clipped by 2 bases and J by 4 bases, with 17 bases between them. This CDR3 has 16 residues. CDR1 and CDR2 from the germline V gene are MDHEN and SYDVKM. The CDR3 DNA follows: TGTGCCAGCAGTTTAACGAGCATGGAGGGGACCTATGGCTACACCTTC. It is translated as CASSLTSMEGTYGYTF.

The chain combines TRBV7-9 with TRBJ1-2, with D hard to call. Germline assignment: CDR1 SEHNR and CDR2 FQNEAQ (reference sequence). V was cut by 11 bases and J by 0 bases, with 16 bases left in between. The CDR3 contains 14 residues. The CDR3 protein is CASEGPGPNYGYTF. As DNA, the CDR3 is TGTGCCTCGGAAGGGCCTGGCCCTAACTATGGCTACACCTTC.

CDR3 bases: TGTGCCAGCAGCTTGCAGGCAGGGGATGAGCAGTTCTTC. It translates to CASSLQAGDEQFF. The chain combines TRBV5-4 with TRBJ2-1, with D possibly TRBD1 on 6 matching bases. V lost 1 base and J 8 bases, leaving 10 bases between the germline ends. This CDR3 comprises 13 residues. CDR1 and CDR2 from the germline V gene are SGHNT and YYREEE (reference sequence).

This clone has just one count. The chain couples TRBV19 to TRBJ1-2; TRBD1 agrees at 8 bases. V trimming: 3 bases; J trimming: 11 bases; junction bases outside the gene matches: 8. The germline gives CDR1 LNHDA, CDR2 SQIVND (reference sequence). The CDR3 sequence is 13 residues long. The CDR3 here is CASSITGGLRYTF. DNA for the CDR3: TGTGCCAGTAGTATCACAGGGGGATTAAGATACACCTTC.

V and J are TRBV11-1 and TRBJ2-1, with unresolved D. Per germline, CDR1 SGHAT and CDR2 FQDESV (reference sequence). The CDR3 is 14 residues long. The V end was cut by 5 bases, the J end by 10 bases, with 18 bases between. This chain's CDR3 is CASSPFGASREQFF. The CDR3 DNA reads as TGTGCCAGCAGCCCCTTCGGCGCCAGTAGGGAGCAGTTCTTC.

This chain's CDR3 is CASSEAQGVDEQFF. The CDR3 DNA reads as TGTGCCAGCAGTGAAGCACAGGGTGTCGATGAGCAGTTCTTC. J is TRBJ2-1 and V is TRBV6-1; D is perhaps TRBD1 (6 bases). This CDR3 is built from 14 residues. V was clipped by 0 bases and J by 8 bases, with 11 bases between them. In germline, CDR1 is MNHNS, CDR2 SASEGT.